These 17 T cell receptor beta chains were all obtained from the same sample, sequenced in a study of OX40 agonist ivuxolimab in advanced cancers. Only in-frame clones appear in the TCRdb table, and some are missing; sequencing was by immunoSEQ multiplex PCR. The table includes 66,000 or so clones, roughly nine tenths detected once. Sequencing used CD4+ or CD8+ T cells sorted from blood, obtained in a trial of the OX40 agonist ivuxolimab. The receptors derive from an adult with an advanced solid tumor such as melanoma, head and neck, liver or kidney cancer.

This chain uses TRBV4-1 with TRBJ2-1, with D maybe TRBD2 (6 bases). The CDR3 totals 14 residues. V lost 3 bases and J 7 bases, leaving 13 bases between the germline ends. The germline gives CDR1 MGHRA, CDR2 YSYEKL. CDR3 region: CASSQVPGVNEQFF. The CDR3 region has the DNA TGCGCCAGCAGCCAGGTACCGGGAGTGAATGAGCAGTTCTTC.

J is TRBJ1-1 and V is TRBV4-1, with D hard to call. The ends were cut back, 4 bases at V and 1 base at J, with 13 bases in the middle. Germline values: CDR1 MGHRA, CDR2 YSYEKL. This CDR3 is 15 amino acids long. The CDR3 nucleotides read TGCGCCAGCAGCCGAGGCCCAGCGGCGAACACTGAAGCTTTCTTT. Its translation is CASSRGPAANTEAFF.

This clone was recorded a few times. The chain links TRBV18 to TRBJ2-7; D ambiguous. This CDR3 region has 14 residues. Germline V lookup: CDR1 KGHSH, CDR2 LQKENI. Trimming cost V 1 base and J 2 bases, with 9 bases left between them. In nucleotides, the CDR3 is TGTGCCAGCTCACCACAGGCGACTCCCTACGAGCAGTACTTC. It translates to CASSPQATPYEQYF.

The chain combines TRBV6-5 with TRBJ1-1; no definite D call. CDR3 length: 14 amino acids. The ends were cut back, 3 bases at V and 0 bases at J, with 8 bases in the middle. Germline CDR1 reads MNHEY; CDR2 reads SVGAGI. The CDR3 loop is CASSYTGVNTEAFF. CDR3 nucleotides: TGTGCCAGCAGTTATACGGGAGTGAACACTGAAGCTTTCTTT.

This clone was found a few times. The chain links TRBV28 to TRBJ2-2, with 8 bases aligning to TRBD1. The CDR3 totals 16 residues. Trimming took 6 bases from V and 4 from J; bases not matched to a gene: 10. Germline CDR1 and CDR2: MDHEN and SYDVKM. The CDR3 region is CASRPADRASTGELFF. CDR3 sequence (DNA): TGTGCCAGCAGACCCGCGGACAGGGCTTCCACCGGGGAGCTGTTTTTT.

V gene TRBV29-1 combines with J gene TRBJ2-5; D is undetermined. CDR1 is SQVTM and CDR2 is ANQGSEA in the germline V gene. Trimming took 8 bases from V and 5 from J, leaving 12 bases between them. The CDR3 is made up of 11 amino acids. The CDR3 is CSSGEGETQYF. The CDR3 DNA sequence: TGCAGCTCAGGAGAAGGGGAGACCCAGTACTTC.

This chain uses TRBV11-2 with TRBJ2-3; no reliable D call. The CDR3 extends over 13 amino acids. Germline V gives CDR1 SGHAT, CDR2 FQNNGV. The V and J ends lost 0 bases and 4 bases respectively, with 5 bases between them. This CDR3 is CASSLDLSDTQYF. In DNA, the CDR3 is TGTGCCAGCAGCTTAGATCTTTCAGATACGCAGTATTTT.

The chain couples TRBV10-3 to TRBJ1-5, with a tentative D call TRBD1 (5 bases). V lost 4 bases and J 0 bases, leaving 16 bases between the germline ends. Germline lookup yields CDR1 ENHRY and CDR2 SYGVKD. CDR3 size: 17 residues. The CDR3, as DNA: TGTGCCATCAGTGGATGGGGCCCAGAGGATAGCAATCAGCCCCAGCATTTT. Its translation: CAISGWGPEDSNQPQHF.

The chain is built from TRBV28 and TRBJ1-1, with a possible D match to TRBD1 (5 bases). Trimming cost V 6 bases and J 0 bases, with 14 bases left between them. This CDR3 is 15 amino acids long. Germline assignment: CDR1 MDHEN and CDR2 SYDVKM. Here the CDR3 DNA reads TGTGCCAGCAGCTTCCAGGGACGGATGAACACTGAAGCTTTCTTT. This translates into CASSFQGRMNTEAFF.

The chain uses TRBV7-9 and TRBJ1-1, with D unclear. The CDR3 runs 15 residues. V gave up 2 bases and J gave up 0 bases, with 10 bases separating them. Per germline, CDR1 SEHNR and CDR2 FQNEAQ (reference sequence). CDR3 DNA: TGTGCCAGCAGCTTATCGGCGTTCATGAACACTGAAGCTTTCTTT. It specifies CASSLSAFMNTEAFF.

This chain uses TRBV16 with TRBJ1-3; TRBD1 might be the D (5 bases). Germline CDR1 is KGHSY and CDR2 is FQNENV. The CDR3 contains 16 residues. V was clipped by 3 bases and J by 0 bases, with 12 bases between them. In DNA form, the CDR3 reads TGTGCCAGCAGCCAGCGGCCGGGGGGCTCTGGAAACACCATATATTTT. This translates into CASSQRPGGSGNTIYF. The whole variable domain, filled in from reference TRBV16 and TRBJ1-3, reads GEEVAQTPKHLVRGEGQKAKLYCAPIKGHSYVFWYQQVLKNEFKFLISFQNENVFDETGMPKERFSAKCLPNSPCSLEIQATKLEDSAVYFCASSQRPGGSGNTIYFGEGSWLTVV.

The chain joins TRBV4-1 to TRBJ2-1; D not resolved. V lost 1 base and J 0 bases, leaving 10 bases between the germline ends. The CDR3 is 16 amino acids. The germline CDR1 and CDR2 sequences are MGHRA and YSYEKL. This chain's CDR3 is CASSQGPAVSYNEQFF. CDR3 sequence (DNA): TGCGCCAGCAGCCAAGGTCCCGCTGTCTCCTACAATGAGCAGTTCTTC.

The V call is TRBV5-6, the J call TRBJ2-7, with TRBD1 as a possible D gene (7 bases). The germline gives CDR1 SGHDT, CDR2 YYEEEE. V dropped 1 base and J dropped 2 bases, with 16 bases sitting between them. The CDR3 is 16 amino acids. CDR3 protein: CASSLFAGQGAYEQYF. CDR3 DNA: TGTGCCAGCAGCTTGTTTGCGGGGCAGGGGGCCTACGAGCAGTACTTC.

This clone was detected a few times. The chain couples TRBV27 to TRBJ2-5, with no clear D. The CDR3 consists of 14 residues. Trimming left V 5 bases short and J 5 bases short, with 15 bases between. Germline V gene sequence: CDR1 MNHEY, CDR2 SMNVEV (reference sequence). The CDR3 loop reads CASSPDSPRETQYF. The CDR3 nucleotides are TGTGCCAGCAGTCCAGATTCCCCGCGGGAGACCCAGTACTTC.

The V and J genes are TRBV4-1 and TRBJ1-2; TRBD1 matches at 7 bases. CDR3 length equals 17 residues. Germline V lookup: CDR1 MGHRA, CDR2 YSYEKL. Unmatched junction bases numbered 17, after V lost 4 bases and J lost 6 bases. The CDR3 DNA reads as TGCGCCAGCAGCCGCCGGGACAGCCGGTTAGGTGACGATGGCTACACCTTC. Its protein is CASSRRDSRLGDDGYTF.

The gene calls are TRBV6-5 and TRBJ2-7; D may be TRBD1 or TRBD2 (5 bases each). The CDR3 consists of 12 residues. V shed 5 bases and J shed 9 bases, with 14 bases lying between them. Per the germline V gene, CDR1 is MNHEY and CDR2 is SVGAGI. CDR3 coding DNA: TGTGCCAGCAGTCTTGATCTGGGGGTGCAGTACTTC. Residues: CASSLDLGVQYF.

The chain has TRBV5-4 and TRBJ2-3; maybe TRBD1 (6 bases). V gave up 4 bases and J gave up 4 bases, with 16 bases separating them. The germline CDR1 and CDR2 sequences are SGHNT and YYREEE (reference sequence). This CDR3 has 15 residues. The CDR3: CASSGDTSRADTQYF. As DNA, the CDR3 is TGTGCCAGCAGCGGGGACACTAGTCGTGCAGATACGCAGTATTTT.